These 24 T cell receptor beta chains were all obtained from the same sample, sequenced in a study of monozygotic twins with inflammatory bowel disease. Following a re-call of the 5' RACE reads, TCRdb has one entry per CDR3 protein and lacks DNA. The listing records 310,000 or so distinct CDR3 sequences. The material sequenced was blood. The source is a human donor with ulcerative colitis or Crohn's disease, or a healthy co-twin of an affected twin (not recorded which).

The rearrangement uses TRBV6-1 and TRBJ2-1. The germline gives CDR1 MNHNS, CDR2 SASEGT. The CDR3 sequence is 15 residues long. Here the CDR3 reads CASSPERQSYNEQFF.

J is TRBJ1-1 and V is TRBV28; TCRdb returns TRBD1, unconfirmable since there is no DNA. The length of the CDR3 is 15 residues. Germline V lookup: CDR1 MDHEN, CDR2 SYDVKM. The chain's CDR3 is CASRPQTLGKAEAFF.

The V and J genes are TRBV27 and TRBJ2-7; TCRdb lists TRBD1, though no DNA is available to test this call. The CDR3 loop spans 13 amino acids. The germline CDR1 and CDR2 sequences are MNHEY and SMNVEV (reference sequence). CDR3 sequence reads: CASRPGVYYEQYF.

The V gene is TRBV4-1, the J gene TRBJ2-1; the TRBD1 assignment by TCRdb is unverifiable without DNA. Per germline, CDR1 MGHRA and CDR2 YSYEKL. The CDR3 runs to 15 residues. This CDR3 reads CASSQGQGGPNEQFF.

The J gene is TRBJ2-1, the V gene TRBV20-1; TCRdb selects TRBD1, and the lack of DNA leaves this call unchecked. CDR1 and CDR2 from the germline V gene are DFQATT and SNEGSKA (reference sequence). The CDR3 consists of 14 residues. The CDR3 spells CSALTGTGSGEQFF.

The rearrangement links TRBV20-1 to TRBJ2-1. Germline assignment: CDR1 DFQATT and CDR2 SNEGSKA (reference sequence). The CDR3 is 11 residues long. The CDR3 sequence is CSVWDYNEQFF.

The chain joins TRBV10-3 to TRBJ2-4; TCRdb indicates TRBD2, and absent DNA this call remains unverified. CDR1 and CDR2 from the germline V gene are ENHRY and SYGVKD. This CDR3 contains 14 residues. CDR3 sequence: CAISDVEGRDIQYF.

This chain uses TRBV12-3 or TRBV12-4 with TRBJ1-6; TCRdb's D call of TRBD1 is untestable without DNA. The CDR3 has 15 residues. Here the CDR3 reads CASSLTGQGNSPLHF.

The chain uses TRBV20-1 and TRBJ2-1; TCRdb returns TRBD2, unconfirmable since there is no DNA. Germline CDR1 is DFQATT and CDR2 is SNEGSKA (reference sequence). The CDR3 is made up of 16 amino acids. CDR3 residues: CSARKIGLAGNNEQFF.

The chain is built from TRBV10-3 and TRBJ1-6; as DNA is missing, the TRBD1 call by TCRdb cannot be tested. Germline lookup yields CDR1 ENHRY and CDR2 SYGVKD. The CDR3 sequence is 14 residues long. The CDR3 is CAISEQGGAPPLHF.

The genes are TRBV4-3 and TRBJ1-3. Germline CDR1 and CDR2: LGHNA and YSLEER. CDR3 length: 14 amino acids. CDR3 protein: CASSQSSSGNTIYF.

This chain uses TRBV10-3 with TRBJ2-4; TCRdb lists TRBD1, though no DNA is available to test this call. There are 16 residues in the CDR3. Per germline, CDR1 ENHRY and CDR2 SYGVKD. CDR3 region: CAISEQGDLAKNMQYF.

The chain couples TRBV29-1 to TRBJ2-5; TCRdb returns TRBD2, unconfirmable since there is no DNA. Germline-derived CDR1 and CDR2 are SQVTM and ANQGSEA. The CDR3 is 15 amino acids. This CDR3 reads CSVDRIAGPAETQYF.

The chain carries TRBV7-9 and TRBJ1-2; the TRBD1 assignment by TCRdb is unverifiable without DNA. The CDR3 sequence is 15 residues long. The germline gives CDR1 SEHNR, CDR2 FQNEAQ (reference sequence). The CDR3 sequence: CASSSPGGSIYGYTF.

The chain's CDR3 is CASGGGPGLTQYF. V and J are TRBV27 and TRBJ2-4; TCRdb designates TRBD1, a call that cannot be tested without DNA. The germline V gene has CDR1 MNHEY and CDR2 SMNVEV (reference sequence). This CDR3 region has 13 residues.

The chain joins TRBV3-1 to TRBJ2-7; TCRdb reports TRBD2, a call that lacks DNA to check it against. This CDR3 comprises 12 residues. Germline V gene data show CDR1 as LGHDT and CDR2 as YNNKEL (reference sequence). CDR3 sequence: CASRQEGGEQYF.

The V call is TRBV3-1, the J call TRBJ1-2; TCRdb's D call, TRBD1, is unchecked because there is no DNA. The germline gives CDR1 LGHDT, CDR2 YNNKEL (reference sequence). The CDR3 has 13 residues. The chain's CDR3 is CASSHQGFYGYTF. The variable domain in full, with the rest retrieved from reference TRBV3-1 and TRBJ1-2, is DTAVSQTPKYLVTQMGNDKSIKCEQNLGHDTMYWYKQDSKKFLKIMFSYNNKELIINETVPNRFSPKSPDKAHLNLHINSLELGDSAVYFCASSHQGFYGYTFGSGTRLTVV.

This rearrangement joins TRBV7-2 to TRBJ2-5; the D call from TCRdb, TRBD1, cannot be confirmed without DNA. The CDR3 is made up of 15 amino acids. Germline loops: CDR1 SGHTA, CDR2 FQGNSA. The CDR3 sequence: CASSLLGQGVETQYF.

The chain recombines TRBV29-1 with TRBJ2-7. CDR3 length: 13 amino acids. Germline V CDR1 and CDR2: SQVTM, ANQGSEA. The CDR3 protein is CSVDGGRPYEQYF.

The rearrangement joins TRBV5-1 to TRBJ2-7; the TRBD1 assignment by TCRdb is unverifiable without DNA. This CDR3 is built from 13 residues. Looked up from germline, CDR1 is SGHRS and CDR2 is YFSETQ. CDR3 sequence: CASTRDGAYEQYF.

The chain has TRBV5-1 and TRBJ2-1; TCRdb names TRBD1, which stays unverified in the absence of DNA. CDR1 and CDR2 from the germline V gene are SGHRS and YFSETQ. This CDR3 is 17 amino acids long. This CDR3 is CASSLPRPGDYYNEQFF.

The genes are TRBV12-3 or TRBV12-4 and TRBJ2-1; the TCRdb D gene call, TRBD2, has no DNA to confirm it. The CDR3 sequence is 15 residues long. CDR3 loop: CASGGTSISFGEQFF.

The genes are TRBV6-2 or TRBV6-3 and TRBJ2-7; TCRdb gives TRBD1 as the D gene, but with no DNA this cannot be confirmed. This CDR3 spans 16 amino acids. Germline V gene data show CDR1 as MNHEY and CDR2 as SVGEGT. CDR3 sequence: CASNSAPGGASYEQYF.

The J gene is TRBJ2-1, the V gene TRBV7-8. CDR3 length equals 14 residues. The germline gives CDR1 SGHVS, CDR2 FQNEAQ. This chain's CDR3 is CASSLAGDGNEQFF. The full variable domain, its missing parts supplied by reference TRBV7-8 and TRBJ2-1, is GAGVSQSPRYKVAKRGQDVALRCDPISGHVSLFWYQQALGQGPEFLTYFQNEAQLDKSGLPSDRFFAERPEGSVSTLKIQRTQQEDSAVYLCASSLAGDGNEQFFGPGTRLTVL.